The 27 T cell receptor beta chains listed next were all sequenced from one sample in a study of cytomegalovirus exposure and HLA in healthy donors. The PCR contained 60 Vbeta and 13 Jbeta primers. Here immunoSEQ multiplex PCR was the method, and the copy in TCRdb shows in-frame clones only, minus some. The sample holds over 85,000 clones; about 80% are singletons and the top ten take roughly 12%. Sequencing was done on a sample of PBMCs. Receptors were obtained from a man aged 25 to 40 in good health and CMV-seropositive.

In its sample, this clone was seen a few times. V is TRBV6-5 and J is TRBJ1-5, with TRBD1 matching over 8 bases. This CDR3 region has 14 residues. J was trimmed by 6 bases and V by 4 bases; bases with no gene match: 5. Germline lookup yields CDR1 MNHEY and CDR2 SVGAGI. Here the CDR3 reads CASSSGQGGQPQHF. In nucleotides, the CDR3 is TGTGCCAGCAGTTCCGGACAGGGCGGTCAGCCCCAGCATTTT.

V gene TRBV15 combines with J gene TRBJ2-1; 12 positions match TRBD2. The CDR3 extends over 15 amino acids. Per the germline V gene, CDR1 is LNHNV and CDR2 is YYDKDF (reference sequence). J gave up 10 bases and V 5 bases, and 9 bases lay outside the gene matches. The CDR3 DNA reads TGTGCCACCAGCTCGCGACTAGCGGGGGAGGAGGAGCAGTTCTTC. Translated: CATSSRLAGEEEQFF.

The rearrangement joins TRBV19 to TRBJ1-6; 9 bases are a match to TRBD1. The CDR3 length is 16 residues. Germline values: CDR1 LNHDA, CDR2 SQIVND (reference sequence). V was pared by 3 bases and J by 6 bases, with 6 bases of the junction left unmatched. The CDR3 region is CASSMTTGGSNSPLHF. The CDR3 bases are TGTGCCAGTAGTATGACGACAGGGGGTTCTAATTCACCCCTCCACTTT.

The CDR3 loop reads CASSPLPRSEKLFF. The CDR3 DNA sequence: TGCGCCAGCAGCCCTCTCCCCCGGAGCGAAAAACTGTTTTTT. This chain connects TRBV4-3 to TRBJ1-4, with D uncertain. Per germline, CDR1 LGHNA and CDR2 YSLEER. V lost 4 bases to trimming and J lost 8 bases, with 14 bases between them. The CDR3 covers 14 residues.

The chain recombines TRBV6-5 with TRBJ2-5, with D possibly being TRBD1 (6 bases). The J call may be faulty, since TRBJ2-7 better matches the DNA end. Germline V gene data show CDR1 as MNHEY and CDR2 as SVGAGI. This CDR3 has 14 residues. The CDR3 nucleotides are TGTGCCAGCAGCCGGGACACCCTGTCCTACGAGCAGTACTTC. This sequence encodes CASSRDTLSYEQYF.

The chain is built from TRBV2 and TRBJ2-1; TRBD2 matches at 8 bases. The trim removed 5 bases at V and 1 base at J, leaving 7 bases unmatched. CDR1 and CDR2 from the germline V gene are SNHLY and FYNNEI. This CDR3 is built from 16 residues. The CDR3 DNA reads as TGTGCCAGCAGTTATAGCGGGGCGTCGTCCTACAATGAGCAGTTCTTC. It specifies CASSYSGASSYNEQFF.

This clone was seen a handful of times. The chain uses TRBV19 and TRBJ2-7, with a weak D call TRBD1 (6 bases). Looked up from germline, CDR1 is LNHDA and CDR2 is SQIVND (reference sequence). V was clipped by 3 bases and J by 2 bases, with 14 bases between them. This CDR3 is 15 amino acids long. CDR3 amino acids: CASSMSQGPPYEQYF. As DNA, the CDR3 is TGTGCCAGTAGTATGAGTCAGGGGCCTCCCTACGAGCAGTACTTC.

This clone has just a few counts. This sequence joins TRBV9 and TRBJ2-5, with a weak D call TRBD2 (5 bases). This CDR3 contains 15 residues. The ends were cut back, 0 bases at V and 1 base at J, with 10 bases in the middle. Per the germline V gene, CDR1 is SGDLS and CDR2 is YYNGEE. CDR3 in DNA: TGTGCCAGCAGCGTAGGAGGGCGAACCCAAGAGACCCAGTACTTC. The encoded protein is CASSVGGRTQETQYF.

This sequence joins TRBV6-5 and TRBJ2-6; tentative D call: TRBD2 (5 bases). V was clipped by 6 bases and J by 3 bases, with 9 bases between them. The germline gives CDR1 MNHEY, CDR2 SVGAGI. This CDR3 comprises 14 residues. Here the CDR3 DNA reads TGTGCCAGCAGGCTCCGGGGTGGGGCCAACGTCCTGACTTTC. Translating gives CASRLRGGANVLTF.

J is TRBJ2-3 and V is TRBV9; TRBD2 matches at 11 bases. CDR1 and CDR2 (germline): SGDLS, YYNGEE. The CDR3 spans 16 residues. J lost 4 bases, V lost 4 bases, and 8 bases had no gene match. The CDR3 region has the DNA TGTGCCAGCAGCCTCACGACTAGCGGGGCCCCAGATACGCAGTATTTT. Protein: CASSLTTSGAPDTQYF. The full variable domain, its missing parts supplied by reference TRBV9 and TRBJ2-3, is DSGVTQTPKHLITATGQRVTLRCSPRSGDLSVYWYQQSLDQGLQFLIQYYNGEERAKGNILERFSAQQFPDLHSELNLSSLELGDSALYFCASSLTTSGAPDTQYFGPGTRLTVL.

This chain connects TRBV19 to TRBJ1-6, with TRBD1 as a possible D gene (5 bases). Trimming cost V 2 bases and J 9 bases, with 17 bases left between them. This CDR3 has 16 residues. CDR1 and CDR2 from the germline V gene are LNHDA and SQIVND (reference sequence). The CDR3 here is CASSIWQGSSSSPLHF. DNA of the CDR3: TGTGCCAGTAGTATATGGCAGGGTTCCTCCTCTTCACCCCTCCACTTT.

DNA of the CDR3: TGCGCCAGCAGCGGAGGAGGGGCTCGGGACACTGAAGCTTTCTTT. It yields the protein CASSGGGARDTEAFF. The rearrangement links TRBV4-3 to TRBJ1-1, with D possibly TRBD1 on 5 matching bases. The CDR3 contains 15 residues. Trimming pared 5 bases from V and 3 bases from J, leaving 16 bases between. Germline CDR1 and CDR2: LGHNA and YSLEER.

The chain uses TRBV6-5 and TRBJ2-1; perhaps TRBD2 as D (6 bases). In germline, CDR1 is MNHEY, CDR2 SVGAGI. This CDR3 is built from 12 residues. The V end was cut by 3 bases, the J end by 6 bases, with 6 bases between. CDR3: CASSYSGNEQFF. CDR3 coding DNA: TGTGCCAGCAGTTATAGCGGCAATGAGCAGTTCTTC.

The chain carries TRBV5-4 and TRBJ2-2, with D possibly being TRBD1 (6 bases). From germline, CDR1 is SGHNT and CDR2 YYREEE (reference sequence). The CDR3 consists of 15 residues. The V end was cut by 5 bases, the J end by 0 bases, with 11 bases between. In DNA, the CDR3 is TGTGCCAGCAGTACAGGGTCGGCGAACACCGGGGAGCTGTTTTTT. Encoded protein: CASSTGSANTGELFF.

CDR3: CASTQESTEAFF. CDR3 DNA: TGTGCCAGCACCCAGGAATCCACTGAAGCTTTCTTT. J is TRBJ1-1 and V is TRBV7-9; D remains ambiguous. Germline V gene lookup returns CDR1 SEHNR and CDR2 FQNEAQ (reference sequence). The CDR3 is 12 residues long. V was shortened by 7 bases and J by 4 bases, with 10 bases between the two germline ends. Variable domain in full (rest from reference TRBV7-9 and TRBJ1-1): DTGVSQNPRHKITKRGQNVTFRCDPISEHNRLYWYRQTLGQGPEFLTYFQNEAQLEKSRLLSDRFSAERPKGSFSTLEIQRTEQGDSAMYLCASTQESTEAFFGQGTRLTVV.

CDR3 bases: TGTGCCAGCAGCTCCGACCGACAGGGGGCGCGGAACTATGGCTACACCTTC. Its translation is CASSSDRQGARNYGYTF. The chain combines TRBV7-9 with TRBJ1-2, with 10 bases fitting TRBD1. The germline V gene has CDR1 SEHNR and CDR2 FQNEAQ (reference sequence). CDR3 length: 17 residues. V lost 4 bases, J lost 2 bases, and 10 bases stayed unmatched.

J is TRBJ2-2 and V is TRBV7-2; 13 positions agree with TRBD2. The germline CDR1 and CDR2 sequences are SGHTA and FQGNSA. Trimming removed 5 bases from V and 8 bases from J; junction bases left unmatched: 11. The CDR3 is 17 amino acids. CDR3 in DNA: TGTGCCAGCAGCACCACTAGCGGGGGGGCTGTTGGGGGGGAGCTGTTTTTT. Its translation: CASSTTSGGAVGGELFF.

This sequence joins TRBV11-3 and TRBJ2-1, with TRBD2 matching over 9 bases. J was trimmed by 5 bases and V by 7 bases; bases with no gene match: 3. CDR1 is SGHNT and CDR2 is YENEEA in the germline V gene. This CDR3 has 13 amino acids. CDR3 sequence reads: CASKRGEDNEQFF. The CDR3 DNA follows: TGTGCCAGCAAGCGGGGGGAGGACAATGAGCAGTTCTTC.

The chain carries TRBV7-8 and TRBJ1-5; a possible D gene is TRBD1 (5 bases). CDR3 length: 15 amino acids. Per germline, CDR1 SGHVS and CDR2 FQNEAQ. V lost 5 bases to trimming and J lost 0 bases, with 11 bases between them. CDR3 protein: CASSRSRDSNQPQHF. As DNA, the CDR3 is TGTGCCAGCAGCCGGAGCAGGGATAGCAATCAGCCCCAGCATTTT.

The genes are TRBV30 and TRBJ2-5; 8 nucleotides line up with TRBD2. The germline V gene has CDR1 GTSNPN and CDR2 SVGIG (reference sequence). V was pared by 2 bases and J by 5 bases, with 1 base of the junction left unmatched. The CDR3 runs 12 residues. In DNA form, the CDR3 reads TGTGCCTGGAGTCGGGGGGGGGAGACCCAGTACTTC. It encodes CAWSRGGETQYF. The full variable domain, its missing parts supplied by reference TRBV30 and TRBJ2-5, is SQTIHQWPATLVQPVGSPLSLECTVEGTSNPNLYWYRQAAGRGLQLLFYSVGIGQISSEVPQNLSASRPQDRQFILSSKKLLLSDSGFYLCAWSRGGETQYFGPGTRLLVL.

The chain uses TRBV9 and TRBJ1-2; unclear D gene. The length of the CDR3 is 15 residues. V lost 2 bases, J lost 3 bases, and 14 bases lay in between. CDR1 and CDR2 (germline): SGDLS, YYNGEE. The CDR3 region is CASSVAGGLDYGYTF. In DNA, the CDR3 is TGTGCCAGCAGCGTTGCTGGCGGGTTAGACTATGGCTACACCTTC.

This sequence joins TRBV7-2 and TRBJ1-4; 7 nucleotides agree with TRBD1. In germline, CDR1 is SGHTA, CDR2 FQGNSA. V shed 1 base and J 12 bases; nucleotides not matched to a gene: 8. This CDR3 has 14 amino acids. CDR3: CASSLGNTGTELFF. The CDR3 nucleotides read TGTGCCAGCAGCTTAGGGAACACCGGGACAGAACTGTTTTTT.

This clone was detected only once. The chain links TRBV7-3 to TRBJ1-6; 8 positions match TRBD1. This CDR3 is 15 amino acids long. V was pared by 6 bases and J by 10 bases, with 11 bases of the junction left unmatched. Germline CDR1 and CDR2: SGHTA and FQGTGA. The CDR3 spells CASSSTGGRGSPLHF. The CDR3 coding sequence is TGTGCCAGCAGTTCTACAGGGGGACGTGGGTCACCCCTCCACTTT. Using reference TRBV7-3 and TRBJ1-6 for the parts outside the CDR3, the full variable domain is GAGVSQTPSNKVTEKGKYVELRCDPISGHTALYWYRQSLGQGPEFLIYFQGTGAADDSGLPNDRFFAVRPEGSVSTLKIQRTERGDSAVYLCASSSTGGRGSPLHFGNGTRLTVT.

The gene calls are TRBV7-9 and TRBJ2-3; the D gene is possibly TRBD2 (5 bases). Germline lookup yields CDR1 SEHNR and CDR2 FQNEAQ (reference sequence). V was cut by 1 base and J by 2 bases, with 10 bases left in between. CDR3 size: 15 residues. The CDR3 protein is CASSLGGRITDTQYF. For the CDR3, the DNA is TGTGCCAGCAGCTTAGGCGGGCGGATCACAGATACGCAGTATTTT.

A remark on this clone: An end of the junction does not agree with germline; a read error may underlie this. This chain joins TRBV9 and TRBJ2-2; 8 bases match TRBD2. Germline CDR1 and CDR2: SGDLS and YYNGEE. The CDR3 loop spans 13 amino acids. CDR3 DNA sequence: TGCTCCGGGGCGGGGGGACCGACCGGGGAGCTGTTTTTT. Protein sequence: CSGAGGPTGELFF.

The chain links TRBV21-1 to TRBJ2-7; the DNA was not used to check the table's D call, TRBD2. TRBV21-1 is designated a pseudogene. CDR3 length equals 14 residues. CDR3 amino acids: CASSPRGTTHEQYF. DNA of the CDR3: TGTGCCAGCTCCCCTAGGGGGACTACTCACGAGCAGTACTTC.

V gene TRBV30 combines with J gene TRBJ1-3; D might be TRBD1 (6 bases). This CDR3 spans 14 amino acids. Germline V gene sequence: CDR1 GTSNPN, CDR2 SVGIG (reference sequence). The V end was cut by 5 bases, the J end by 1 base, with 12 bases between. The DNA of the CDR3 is TGTGCCTGGGAAGGGGGGGCTTCTGGAAACACCATATATTTT. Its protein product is CAWEGGASGNTIYF.